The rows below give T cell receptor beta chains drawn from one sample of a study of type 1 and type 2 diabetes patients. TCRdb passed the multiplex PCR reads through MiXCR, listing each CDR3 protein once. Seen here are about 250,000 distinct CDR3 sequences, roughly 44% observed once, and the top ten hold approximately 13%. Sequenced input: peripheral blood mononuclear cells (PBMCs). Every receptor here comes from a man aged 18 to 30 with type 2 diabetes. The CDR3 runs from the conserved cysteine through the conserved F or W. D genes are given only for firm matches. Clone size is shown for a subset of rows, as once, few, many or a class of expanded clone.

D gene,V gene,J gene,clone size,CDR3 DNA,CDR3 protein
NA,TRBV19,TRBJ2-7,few,TGTGCCAGTAGTGGGACATCGGAGTCCTACGAGCAGTACTTC,CASSGTSESYEQYF
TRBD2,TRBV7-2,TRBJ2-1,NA,TGTGCCAGCAGCCCCGGACTAGGAGTCAATGAGCAGTTCTTC,CASSPGLGVNEQFF
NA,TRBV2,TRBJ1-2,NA,TGTGCCAGCAGTTTATCGGAACAGGGCTATGGCTACACCTTC,CASSLSEQGYGYTF
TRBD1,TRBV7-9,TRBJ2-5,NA,TGTGCCAGCAGTGAAGGACAGGGCCAAGAGACCCAGTACTTC,CASSEGQGQETQYF
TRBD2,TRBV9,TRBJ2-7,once,TGTGCCAGCAGCTTCCTTCTAGCGGGACAAAAGACTGACGAGCAGTACTTC,CASSFLLAGQKTDEQYF
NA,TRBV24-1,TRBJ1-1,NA,TGTGCCACCAATACAGGCCCGAACACTGAAGCTTTCTTT,CATNTGPNTEAFF
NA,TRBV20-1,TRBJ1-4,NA,TGCAGTGCTTGGGACAAAAGGCACACTAATGAAAAACTGTTTTTT,CSAWDKRHTNEKLFF
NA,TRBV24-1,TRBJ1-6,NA,TGTGCCTGGAGTGATCCGGGAGTACCCCTCCACTTT,CAWSDPGVPLHF
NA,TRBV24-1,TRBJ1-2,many,TGTGCCACCAGTGATTCTAGACGGCACTATGGCTACACCTTC,CATSDSRRHYGYTF
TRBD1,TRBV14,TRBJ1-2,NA,TGTGCCAGCAGTTCACTGGCAGGGGGCTATGGCTACACCTTC,CASSSLAGGYGYTF
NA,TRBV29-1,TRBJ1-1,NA,TGCAGCGTTGAAGTGAACACTGAAGCTTTCTTT,CSVEVNTEAFF
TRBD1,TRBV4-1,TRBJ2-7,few,TGCGCCAGCAGCCCCTACGACAGGGATAGCCACGAGCAGTACTTC,CASSPYDRDSHEQYF
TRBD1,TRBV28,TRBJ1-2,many,TGTGCCAGCAGTCTCGGGACAGACTATGGCTACACCTTC,CASSLGTDYGYTF
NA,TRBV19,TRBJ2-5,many,TGTGCCAGTAGTATCAGTGGGGGGAAAGAGACCCAGTACTTC,CASSISGGKETQYF
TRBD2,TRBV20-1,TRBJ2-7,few,TGCAGTGCTCCCGGGGGATGGTCTAGCGGAACCTACGAGCAGTACTTC,CSAPGGWSSGTYEQYF
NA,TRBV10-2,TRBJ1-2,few,TGCGCCAGCAGATTGGGGGGGGATGGCTACACCTTC,CASRLGGDGYTF
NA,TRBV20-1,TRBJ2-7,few,TGCAGTGCTACCGGGAGCGTCTACGAGCAGTACTTC,CSATGSVYEQYF
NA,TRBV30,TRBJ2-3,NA,TGTGCCTGGAGTGTACGGGCGTTCCGCACAGATACGCAGTATTTT,CAWSVRAFRTDTQYF
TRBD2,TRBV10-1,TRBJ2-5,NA,TGCGCCAGCAGTGAGTCGGCTAGCGGGGGGCCAGCCGAGGAGACCCAGTACTTC,CASSESASGGPAEETQYF
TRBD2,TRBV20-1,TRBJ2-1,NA,TGCAGTGCCAAAAGCGGGGGACCAAACAATGAGCAGTTCTTC,CSAKSGGPNNEQFF
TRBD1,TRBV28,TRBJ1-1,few,TGTGCCAGCAGTTTTGGCAACAGGGGAGTCACTGAAGCTTTCTTT,CASSFGNRGVTEAFF
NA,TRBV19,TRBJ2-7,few,TGTGCCAGTAGTATATCCCCCGCCGGGAGCTCCTACGAGCAGTACTTC,CASSISPAGSSYEQYF
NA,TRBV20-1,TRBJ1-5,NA,TGCAGTGCTAGAGACGTGCCAGGCCACAATCAGCCCCAGCATTTT,CSARDVPGHNQPQHF
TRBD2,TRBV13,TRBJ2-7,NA,TGTGCCAGCAGCTTGGGACTAGCGGGGGATGCCTACGAGCAGTACTTC,CASSLGLAGDAYEQYF
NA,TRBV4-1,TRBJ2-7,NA,TGCGCCAGCAGCCAAGGGGGCGTAGGCGGCCACTACGAGCAGTACTTC,CASSQGGVGGHYEQYF
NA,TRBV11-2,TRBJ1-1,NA,TGTGCCAGCACGAGGGGGGGAAATGAAGCTTTCTTT,CASTRGGNEAFF
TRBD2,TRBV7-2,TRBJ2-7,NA,TGTGCCTGGTCAGCGGGGGGCCTACTGTTCTACGAGCAGTACTTC,CAWSAGGLLFYEQYF
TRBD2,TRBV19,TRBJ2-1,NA,TGTGCCAGTAGTACCCTAGCGGGAGTAGGTGAGCAGTTCTTC,CASSTLAGVGEQFF
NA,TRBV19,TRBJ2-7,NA,TGTGCCAGTAGTACCCCGGAGACGGTAGGATCCTACGAGCAGTACTTC,CASSTPETVGSYEQYF
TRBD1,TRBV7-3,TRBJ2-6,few,TGTGCCAGCAGCTTAAGGCAGGGGGCAGCCAACGTCCTGACTTTC,CASSLRQGAANVLTF
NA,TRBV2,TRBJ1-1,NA,TGTGCCAGCAGAGCACAGGGCGACACTGAAGCTTTCTTT,CASRAQGDTEAFF
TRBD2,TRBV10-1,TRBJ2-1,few,TGCGCCAGCAGTGAGCGAGGGAGGGAAATTTACAATGAGCAGTTCTTC,CASSERGREIYNEQFF
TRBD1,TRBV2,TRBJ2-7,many,TGTGCCAGCGGGGGACAGCCCTACGAGCAGTACTTC,CASGGQPYEQYF
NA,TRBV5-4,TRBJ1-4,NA,TGTGCCAGCAGCTTGGGGACGATAGTGGGCGAAAAACTGTTTTTT,CASSLGTIVGEKLFF
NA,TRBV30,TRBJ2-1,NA,TGTGCCTGGACCGCGGGATTCCTATGGGGGGATGAGCAGTTCTTC,CAWTAGFLWGDEQFF
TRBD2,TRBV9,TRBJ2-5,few,TGTGCCAGCAGCGTAGCGGGGACTAGCGGGGAGACCCAGTACTTC,CASSVAGTSGETQYF
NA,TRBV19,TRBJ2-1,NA,TGTGCCAGCGGGAACTACAATGAGCAGTTCTTC,CASGNYNEQFF
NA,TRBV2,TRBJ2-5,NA,TGTGCCAGCAGTGAAGGGGGGCGGGGAGGTAGTCAAGAGACCCAGTACTTC,CASSEGGRGGSQETQYF
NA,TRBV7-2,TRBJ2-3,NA,TGTGCCAGCAGCCGCGGGGAAGCGACAGATACGCAGTATTTT,CASSRGEATDTQYF
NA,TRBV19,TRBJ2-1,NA,TGTGCCAGTAGTTTCCGAAAAGAGATGCCTGGGAATGAGCAGTTCTTC,CASSFRKEMPGNEQFF
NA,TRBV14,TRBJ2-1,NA,TGTGCCAGCAGCCAAGATCGTCGGGTTGAGCAGTTCTTC,CASSQDRRVEQFF
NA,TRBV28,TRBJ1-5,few,TGTGCCAGTCGGGGGAAGGCCCAGCATTTT,CASRGKAQHF
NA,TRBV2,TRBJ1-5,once,TGTGCCAGCAGTTACCCTGGGGGCAATCAGCCCCAGCATTTT,CASSYPGGNQPQHF
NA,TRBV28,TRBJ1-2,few,TGTGCCAGCAGCAATGGACAGACGAATAACTATGGCTACACCTTC,CASSNGQTNNYGYTF
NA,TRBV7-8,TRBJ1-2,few,TGTGCCAGCAGCTCTTCGTATGGCTACACCTTC,CASSSSYGYTF
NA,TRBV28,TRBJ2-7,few,TGTGCCAGCAGCTTAGGGGCTGTTTACGAGCAGTACTTC,CASSLGAVYEQYF
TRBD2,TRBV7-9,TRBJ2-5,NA,TGTGCCAGCAGCCCCACAGCGGGGGCGGAGACCCAGTACTTC,CASSPTAGAETQYF
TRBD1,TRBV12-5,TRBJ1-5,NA,TGTGCTAGTGGGATGGACAGGGCCCGCAATCAGCCCCAGCATTTT,CASGMDRARNQPQHF
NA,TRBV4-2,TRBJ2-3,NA,TGTGCCAGCTACGGGGGCAGTGTCACAGATACGCAGTATTTT,CASYGGSVTDTQYF
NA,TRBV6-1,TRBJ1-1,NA,TGTGCCAGCAGTGAAAAGGGAGGGAACACTGAAGCTTTCTTT,CASSEKGGNTEAFF
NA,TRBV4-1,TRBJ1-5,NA,TGCGCCAGCAGCCTAGGGCGGGGCCAGCCCCAGCATTTT,CASSLGRGQPQHF